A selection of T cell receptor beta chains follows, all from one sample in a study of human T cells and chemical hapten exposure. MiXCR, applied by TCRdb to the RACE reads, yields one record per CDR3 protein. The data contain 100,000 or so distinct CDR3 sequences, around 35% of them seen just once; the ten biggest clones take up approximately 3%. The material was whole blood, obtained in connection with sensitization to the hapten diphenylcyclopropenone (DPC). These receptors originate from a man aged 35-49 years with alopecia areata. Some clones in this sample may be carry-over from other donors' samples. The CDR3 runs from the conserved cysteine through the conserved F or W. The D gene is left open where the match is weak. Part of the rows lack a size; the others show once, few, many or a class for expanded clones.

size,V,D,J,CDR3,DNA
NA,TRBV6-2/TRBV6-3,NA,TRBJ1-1,CASSHSPGQEAFF,TGTGCCAGCAGTCACTCGCCCGGACAGGAAGCTTTCTTT
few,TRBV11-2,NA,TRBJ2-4,CASSLDPPGGIAKNIQYF,TGTGCCAGCAGCTTAGATCCCCCAGGGGGGATAGCCAAAAACATTCAGTACTTC
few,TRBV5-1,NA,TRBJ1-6,CASSLAGSGQNSPLHF,TGCGCCAGCAGCTTGGCAGGTTCTGGCCAGAATTCACCCCTCCACTTT
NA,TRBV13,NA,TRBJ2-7,CASSPPRVYEQYF,TGTGCCAGCAGCCCCCCGAGGGTCTACGAGCAGTACTTC
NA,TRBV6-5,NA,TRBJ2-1,CASSLWRVADEQFF,TGTGCCAGCAGCCTATGGAGGGTAGCTGATGAGCAGTTCTTC
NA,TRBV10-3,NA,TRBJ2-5,CAISGRDTQETQYF,TGTGCCATCAGTGGAAGGGACACTCAAGAGACCCAGTACTTC
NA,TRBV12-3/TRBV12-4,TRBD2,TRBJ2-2,CASSLAGGSAGELVF,TGTGCCAGCAGTCTAGCGGGGGGAAGCGCCGGGGAGCTGGTTTTT
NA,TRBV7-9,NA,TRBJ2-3,CASSLWPQYTDTQYF,TGTGCCAGCAGCCTCTGGCCCCAGTACACAGATACGCAGTATTTT
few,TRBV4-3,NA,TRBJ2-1,CASSLLSNEQFF,TGCGCCAGCAGCCTACTAAGCAATGAGCAGTTCTTC
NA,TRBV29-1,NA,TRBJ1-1,CSIPGTVLMNTEAFF,TGCAGCATCCCGGGGACGGTCCTCATGAACACTGAAGCTTTCTTT
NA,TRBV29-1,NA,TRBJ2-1,CSVESGWRGSSYNEQFF,TGCAGCGTTGAAAGTGGGTGGAGGGGGAGCTCCTACAATGAGCAGTTCTTC
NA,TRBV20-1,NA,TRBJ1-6,CSANAGRGSPLHF,TGCAGTGCTAATGCAGGCCGGGGTTCACCCCTCCACTTT
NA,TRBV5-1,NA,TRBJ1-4,CASSLGATNEKLFF,TGCGCCAGCAGCTTGGGGGCAACTAATGAAAAACTGTTTTTT
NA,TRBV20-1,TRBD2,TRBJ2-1,CSARLLTSGSYNEQFF,TGCAGTGCTAGACTATTGACTAGCGGCTCCTACAATGAGCAGTTCTTC
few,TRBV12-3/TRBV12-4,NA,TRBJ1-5,CASSSWGNQPQHF,TGTGCCAGCAGTTCCTGGGGCAATCAGCCCCAGCATTTT
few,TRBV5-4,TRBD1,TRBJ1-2,CASSLRTGDYGYTF,TGTGCCAGCAGCTTACGTACAGGGGACTATGGCTACACCTTC
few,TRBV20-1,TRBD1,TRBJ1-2,CSARDLAGQAVLTTF,TGCAGTGCTAGAGATCTTGCCGGACAGGCCGTTTTGACCACCTTC
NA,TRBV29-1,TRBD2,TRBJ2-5,CSGLAGRGETQYF,TGCAGCGGGCTAGCGGGAAGAGGGGAGACCCAGTACTTC
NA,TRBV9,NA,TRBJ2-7,CASSATMGYEQYF,TGTGCCAGCAGCGCGACCATGGGTTACGAGCAGTACTTC
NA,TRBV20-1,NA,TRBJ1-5,CSAPGDGLRSQHF,TGCAGTGCTCCCGGGGACGGACTAAGGAGCCAGCATTTT
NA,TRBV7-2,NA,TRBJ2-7,CASSPRQEGEQYF,TGTGCCAGCAGCCCCCGACAGGAGGGGGAGCAGTACTTC
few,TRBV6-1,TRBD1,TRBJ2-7,CASSNYDRGTYEQYF,TGTGCCAGCAGTAACTACGACAGGGGAACCTACGAGCAGTACTTC